The present T cell receptor (beta chain) was sequenced within a study of T cells after posttransplantation cyclophosphamide. Study-wide results and limits: TRB overlap between skin or GI tissue T cells and blood was limited.

The naive gate required viable CD3+CD4+ or CD3+CD8+ cells with CCR7+CD45RA+CD45RO-CD95-CD27+CD28+ phenotype. On the day of bone marrow donation, the related graft donor provided peripheral blood. The V and J ends lost 6 bases and 13 bases respectively, with 19 bases between them. Per germline, CDR1 KGHSH and CDR2 LQKENI. The CDR3 is 13 amino acids. Comments on this clone: Its target is not known.

Measured with immunoSEQ multiplex PCR; TCRdb has only the in-frame clones, and not every one. Among 31,000 or so clones listed, 90% to 95% were seen once. The sequenced sample consisted of naive CD4+ T cells sorted from blood. The sequence was obtained from a young man in good health and a related stem cell transplant donor. The chain has TRBV18 and TRBJ2-1, with D perhaps matching TRBD2 (6 bases). The CDR3 is CASSSEGTWGQFF. DNA for the CDR3: TGTGCCAGCTCCTCGGAGGGTACTTGGGGCCAGTTCTTC.